Given below is one T cell receptor (beta chain) in context. The antigen is undetermined. The germline V gene has CDR1 KGHSH and CDR2 LQKENI. This CDR3 is 19 amino acids long. V was pared by 1 base and J by 3 bases, with 17 bases of the junction left unmatched. Sequencing used immunoSEQ multiplex PCR; TCRdb keeps in-frame clones, though not all of them. The sample consists of over 95,000 clones, about 89% of them appearing once. This entry comes from a study of T cell responses to AZD1222 COVID-19 vaccine. Whole-study findings and limits: Epitopes outside B.1.351 and B.1.1.7 mutated regions reportedly drew nearly half of spike TCRs. Mapped onto spike, vaccine-associated CD4 TCRs spanned it and were dominant at 160-218 and 743-854. Samples come after the peak T cell response, not at day 14.

This sequence was found in an adult in good health. The chain couples TRBV18 to TRBJ1-2; 7 nucleotides match TRBD1. The sequences come from peripheral blood, collected on day 0 of AZD1222 vaccination. CDR3 sequence reads: CASSPLPPRGTQGDYGYTF. In DNA form, the CDR3 reads TGTGCCAGCTCACCACTCCCCCCCCGAGGGACTCAGGGGGACTATGGCTACACCTTC.